This entry features one T cell receptor (beta chain) sequence. These data come from a study of control samples from healthy donors and cancer patients. The data were produced by immunoSEQ multiplex PCR, yet TCRdb's version contains in-frame clones alone and is incomplete. The sample records 150,000 to 200,000 clones, approximately 92% being singletons. This CDR3 region has 15 residues. Germline CDR1 and CDR2: MNHEY and SVGAGI. Losses at the gene ends were 0 bases for V and 3 bases for J; bases not matched to a gene: 1. This chain links TRBV6-5 with TRBJ2-2; 7 bases are shared with TRBD2. The TCR was taken from a man aged 25-40 years in good health. The sample was blood. CDR3 DNA sequence: TGTGCCAGCAGTTACTCGGGAGGGGACACCGGGGAGCTGTTTTTT. It is translated as CASSYSGGDTGELFF.